This section outlines one TCR beta chain sequence together with its context. The entry originates in a study of blood T cell repertoires in COVID-19. Repertoires were generated with immunoSEQ multiplex PCR, while TCRdb's copy carries only in-frame clones and drops some. The table lists about 20,000 clones, roughly 86% of them singletons, with about a tenth in the top ten. CDR3 length equals 16 residues. V lost 6 bases and J lost 0; bases outside the gene matches: 5. Germline V lookup: CDR1 SGDLS, CDR2 YYNGEE. The material sequenced was peripheral blood. The V gene is TRBV9, the J gene TRBJ1-6; 8 bases are shared with TRBD1. The TCR originated in a human donor in a cohort sampled during active COVID-19. CDR3 DNA sequence: TGTGCCAGCACGGGACAGGCGAGCTCCTATAATTCACCCCTCCACTTT. It translates to CASTGQASSYNSPLHF.